This TCR beta chain came from a study of blood T cell repertoires in COVID-19. V lost 8 bases, J lost 5 bases, and 11 bases stayed unmatched. The CDR3 is made up of 15 amino acids. Germline lookup yields CDR1 MNHEY and CDR2 SVGAGI. Study processing details: Researchers report that nucleated cell counts were estimated from reference gene primer amplification. Sequenced by immunoSEQ multiplex PCR; TCRdb stores in-frame clones only, minus some. The V and J calls and clone size are taken from that table; D and trimming were inferred from the DNA. This table holds about 300,000 clones, 85% found once. The V gene is TRBV6-5, the J gene TRBJ2-1; 8 bases fit TRBD1. The sequence derives from a human donor in a cohort sampled during active COVID-19. Sequenced sample: peripheral blood. The CDR3 loop reads CASRAGGVDHNEQFF. CDR3 sequence (DNA): TGTGCCAGCCGGGCAGGGGGCGTTGATCACAATGAGCAGTTCTTC.